The present entry profiles one TCR beta chain with its context. What it binds is not known. The germline gives CDR1 LNHDA, CDR2 SQIVND (reference sequence). This CDR3 has 15 amino acids. The data stem from a study of T cell clusters in autoimmune cytopenias. Turning to the study itself: Healthy donor controls had a mean age of roughly 51 years and median age of about 64 years. Per sample, median TRB depth was about 48,000 reads, yielding a median roughly 2,000 distinct clonotypes. Broader study findings: Primary autoimmune cytopenia patients seemingly lacked the physiological T cell clusters found in healthy donors.

TRB was amplified from approximately 230 ng of peripheral blood genomic DNA per sample. One tube held mixed TRB-A and TRB-B primer pools for touch-down PCR. TCRdb processed the multiplex PCR reads again and assigns one entry to each CDR3 protein, with no DNA. The sample table sets out about 7,000 distinct CDR3 sequences. This same sample was also part of a study on T cell repertoires in aging, cancer and after chemotherapy. Per that paper: Donors were grouped into six age bands spanning 30 or younger through 70 or older.

The genes are TRBV19 and TRBJ1-3; the TCRdb call, TRBD1, lacks DNA for checking. This clonotype was obtained from a human donor in good health. What was sequenced was peripheral blood. The CDR3 sequence: CASSPGHNSGNTIYF.